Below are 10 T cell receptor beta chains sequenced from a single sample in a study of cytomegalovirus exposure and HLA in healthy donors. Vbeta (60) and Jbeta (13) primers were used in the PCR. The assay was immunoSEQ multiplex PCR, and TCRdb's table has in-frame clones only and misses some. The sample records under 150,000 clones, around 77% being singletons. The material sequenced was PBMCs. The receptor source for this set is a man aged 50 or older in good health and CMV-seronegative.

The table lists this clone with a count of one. The CDR3 bases are TGTGCCAGCAGTGACTCCACAGGGCCGGGGGAGACCCAGTACTTC. Translated: CASSDSTGPGETQYF. The chain employs TRBV6-4 and TRBJ2-5; TRBD1 is a possible D gene (6 bases). V was trimmed by 0 bases and J by 5 bases, leaving 13 bases between them. Germline loops: CDR1 MRHNA, CDR2 SNTAGT. The CDR3 sequence is 15 residues long.

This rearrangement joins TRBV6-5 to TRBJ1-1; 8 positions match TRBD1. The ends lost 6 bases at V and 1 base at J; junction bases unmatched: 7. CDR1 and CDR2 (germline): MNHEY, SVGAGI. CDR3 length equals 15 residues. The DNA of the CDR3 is TGTGCCAGCAGAGGCCGGGACAGGCGGAACACTGAAGCTTTCTTT. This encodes CASRGRDRRNTEAFF.

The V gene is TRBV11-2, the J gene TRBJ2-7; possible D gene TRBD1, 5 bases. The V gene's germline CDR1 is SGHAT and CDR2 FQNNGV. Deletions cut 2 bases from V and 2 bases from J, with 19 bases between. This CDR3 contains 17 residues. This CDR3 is CASSLLGVASTAYEQYF. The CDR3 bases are TGTGCCAGCAGCTTACTAGGGGTTGCCTCGACTGCCTACGAGCAGTACTTC.

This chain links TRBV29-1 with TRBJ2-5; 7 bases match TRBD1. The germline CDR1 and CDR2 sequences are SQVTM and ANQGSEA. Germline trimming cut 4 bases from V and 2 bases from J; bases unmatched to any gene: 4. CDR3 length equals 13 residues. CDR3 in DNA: TGCAGCGTTGGAAGACAGGGACAAGAGACCCAGTACTTC. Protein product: CSVGRQGQETQYF.

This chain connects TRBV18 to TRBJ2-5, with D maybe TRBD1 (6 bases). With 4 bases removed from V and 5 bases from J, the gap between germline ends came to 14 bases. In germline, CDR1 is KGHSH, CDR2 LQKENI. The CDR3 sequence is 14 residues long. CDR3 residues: CASSLMDSTETQYF. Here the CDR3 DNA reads TGTGCCAGCTCACTAATGGACAGTACTGAGACCCAGTACTTC.

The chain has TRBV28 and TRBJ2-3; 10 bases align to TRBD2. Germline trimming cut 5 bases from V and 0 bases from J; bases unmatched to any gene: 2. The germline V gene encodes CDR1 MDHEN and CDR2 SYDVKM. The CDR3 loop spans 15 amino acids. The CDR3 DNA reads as TGTGCCAGCAGTGGACTAGCGGAAAGCACAGATACGCAGTATTTT. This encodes CASSGLAESTDTQYF. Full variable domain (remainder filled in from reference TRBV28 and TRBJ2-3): DVKVTQSSRYLVKRTGEKVFLECVQDMDHENMFWYRQDPGLGLRLIYFSYDVKMKEKGDIPEGYSVSREKKERFSLILESASTNQTSMYLCASSGLAESTDTQYFGPGTRLTVL.

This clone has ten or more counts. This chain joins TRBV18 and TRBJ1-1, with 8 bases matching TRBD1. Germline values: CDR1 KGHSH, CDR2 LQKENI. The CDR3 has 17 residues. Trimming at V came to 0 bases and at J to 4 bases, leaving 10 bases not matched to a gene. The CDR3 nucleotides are TGTGCCAGCTCACCACCGTTGCGGACAGGGAAGGGCACTGAAGCTTTCTTT. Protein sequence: CASSPPLRTGKGTEAFF.

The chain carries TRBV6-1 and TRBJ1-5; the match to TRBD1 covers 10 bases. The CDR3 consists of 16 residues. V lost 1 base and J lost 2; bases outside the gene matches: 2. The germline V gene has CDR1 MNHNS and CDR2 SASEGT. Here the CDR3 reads CASSEGGTGGNQPQHF. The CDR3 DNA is TGTGCCAGCAGTGAAGGAGGGACAGGGGGCAATCAGCCCCAGCATTTT.

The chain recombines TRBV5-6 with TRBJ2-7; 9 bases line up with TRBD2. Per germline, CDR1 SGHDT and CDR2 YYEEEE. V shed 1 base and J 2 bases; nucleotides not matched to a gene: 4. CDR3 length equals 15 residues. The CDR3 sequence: CASSLLAGTPYEQYF. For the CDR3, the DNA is TGTGCCAGCAGCTTGCTAGCGGGAACCCCCTACGAGCAGTACTTC.

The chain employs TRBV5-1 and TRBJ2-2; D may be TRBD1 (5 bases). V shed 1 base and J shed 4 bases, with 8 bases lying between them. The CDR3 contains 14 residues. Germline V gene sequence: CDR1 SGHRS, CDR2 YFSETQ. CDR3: CASSLTGVTGELFF. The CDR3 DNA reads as TGCGCCAGCAGCTTGACAGGCGTCACCGGGGAGCTGTTTTTT.